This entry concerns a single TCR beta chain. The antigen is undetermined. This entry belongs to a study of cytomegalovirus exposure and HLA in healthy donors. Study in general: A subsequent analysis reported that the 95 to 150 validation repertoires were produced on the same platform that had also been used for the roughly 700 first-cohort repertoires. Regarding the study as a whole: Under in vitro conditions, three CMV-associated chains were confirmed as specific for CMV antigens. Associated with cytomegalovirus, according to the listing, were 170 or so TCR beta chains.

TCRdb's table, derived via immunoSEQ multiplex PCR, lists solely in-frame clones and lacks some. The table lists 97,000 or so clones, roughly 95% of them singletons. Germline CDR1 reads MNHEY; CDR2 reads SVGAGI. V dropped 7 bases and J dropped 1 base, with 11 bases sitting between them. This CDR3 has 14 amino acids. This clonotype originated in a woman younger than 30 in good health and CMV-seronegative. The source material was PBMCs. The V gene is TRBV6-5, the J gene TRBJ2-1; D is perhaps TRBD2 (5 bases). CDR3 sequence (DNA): TGTGCCAGCACCTACCGGGGTTCCTACAATGAGCAGTTCTTC. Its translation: CASTYRGSYNEQFF.